This TCR beta chain was observed in a study of blood T cells in healthy people across ages. Points from the study as a whole: Per-million-T-cell TCR beta diversity fell roughly linearly with age. Strong correlation existed between TCR beta diversity and naive T cell percentage. The study could not conclusively compare naive and antigen-experienced cells, given its unsorted PBMCs.

It was with a sample-barcoded 5' primer and a J-beta primer mix that a second PCR of roughly 7 to 12 cycles was run. MiXCR, run by TCRdb on the 5' RACE reads, gives a single entry per CDR3 protein. The sample has about 690,000 distinct CDR3 sequences, 40% to 45% seen once. Collection of 8.5 to 10 milliliters of peripheral blood was performed for each donor. The length of the CDR3 is 13 residues. CDR1 and CDR2 (germline): LGHDT, YNNKEL (reference sequence). V was pared by 1 base and J by 6 bases, with 6 bases between. This clonotype was counted only a few times. Antigen unknown. V and J are TRBV3-1 and TRBJ2-2; no firm D call. The clonotype was recovered from an elderly man in good health. The sample consisted of blood. DNA of the CDR3: TGTGCCAGCAGCCAAGTAGAGGCCGGGGAGCTGTTTTTT. Its protein is CASSQVEAGELFF.